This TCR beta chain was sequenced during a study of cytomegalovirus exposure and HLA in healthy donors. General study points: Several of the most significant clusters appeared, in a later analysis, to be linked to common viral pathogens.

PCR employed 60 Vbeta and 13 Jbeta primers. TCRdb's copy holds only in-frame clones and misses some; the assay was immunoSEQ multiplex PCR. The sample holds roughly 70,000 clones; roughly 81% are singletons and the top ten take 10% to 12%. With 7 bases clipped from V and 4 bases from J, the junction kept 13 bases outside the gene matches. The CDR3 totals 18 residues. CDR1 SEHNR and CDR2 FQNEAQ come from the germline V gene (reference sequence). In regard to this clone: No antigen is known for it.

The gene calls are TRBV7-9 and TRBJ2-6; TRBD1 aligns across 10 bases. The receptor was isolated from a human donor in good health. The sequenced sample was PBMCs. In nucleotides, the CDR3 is TGTGCCAGCATCTCGGGACAGGGGCCCCTAGGGGGGGCCAACGTCCTGACTTTC. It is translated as CASISGQGPLGGANVLTF.